A selection of T cell receptor beta chains follows, all from one sample in a study of siplizumab effects on memory and regulatory T cells. The assay was immunoSEQ multiplex PCR, and TCRdb's table has in-frame clones only and misses some. Here the sample spans some 97,000 clones, roughly nine tenths being singletons. Sequenced input: Tregs sorted from blood. The receptor source for this set is a human donor in good health. The CDR3 runs from the conserved cysteine through the conserved F or W. Fields, in order: D gene, J gene, V gene, clone size, CDR3 length, CDR3 protein, CDR3 DNA. D genes are given only for firm matches. The size field is filled for only some rows; it gives once, few, many or a size class.

>NA|TRBJ2-2|TRBV28|NA|15
CASSLLGAPTGELFF
TGTGCCAGCAGTTTACTGGGGGCGCCCACCGGGGAGCTGTTTTTT
>NA|TRBJ1-5|TRBV27|NA|14
CASSSLSFSQPQHF
TGTGCCAGCAGTTCACTGAGTTTTTCTCAGCCCCAGCATTTT
>TRBD2|TRBJ2-5|TRBV10-1|few|18
CASSALGLAGGIQETQYF
TGCGCCAGCAGCGCCCTGGGACTAGCGGGAGGTATCCAAGAGACCCAGTACTTC
>NA|TRBJ1-1|TRBV9|NA|14
CASSRDRWDTEAFF
TGTGCCAGCAGCCGCGACAGGTGGGACACTGAAGCTTTCTTT
>NA|TRBJ1-5|TRBV6-6|NA|14
CASSPLGPDQPQHF
TGTGCCAGCAGCCCCCTAGGGCCTGATCAGCCCCAGCATTTT
>NA|TRBJ2-2|TRBV2|few|14
CASRRREVHGELFF
TGTGCCAGCAGGCGGAGGGAAGTGCACGGGGAGCTGTTTTTT
>NA|TRBJ1-3|TRBV19|NA|14
CASKRSENGNTIYF
TGTGCCAGTAAGAGGTCCGAGAATGGAAACACCATATATTTT
>NA|TRBJ1-1|TRBV28|NA|14
CASSLTGRNTEAFF
TGTGCCAGCAGTTTGACAGGTCGGAACACTGAAGCTTTCTTT
>NA|TRBJ2-7|TRBV5-6|NA|15
CASSLVDNFGYEQYF
TGTGCCAGCAGCTTGGTGGACAACTTCGGCTACGAGCAGTACTTC
>NA|TRBJ2-7|TRBV5-1|once|11
CASSSSYEQYF
TGCGCCAGCAGCTCCTCCTACGAGCAGTACTTC
>NA|TRBJ1-1|TRBV5-1|NA|15
CASSLVTAMNTEAFF
TGCGCCAGCAGCTTGGTCACAGCCATGAACACTGAAGCTTTCTTT
>TRBD2|TRBJ2-3|TRBV7-2|NA|14
CASSETSGTDTQYF
TGTGCCAGCAGCGAGACTAGCGGCACAGATACGCAGTATTTT
>TRBD2|TRBJ2-1|TRBV10-1|once|14
CASSGLAGRNEQFF
TGCGCCAGCTCGGGACTAGCGGGACGCAATGAGCAGTTCTTC
>NA|TRBJ2-7|TRBV5-1|NA|15
CASSLGTGSTYEQYF
TGCGCCAGCAGCTTGGGAACCGGGAGCACCTACGAGCAGTACTTC
>NA|TRBJ1-1|TRBV6-6|NA|12
CASSYSRTEAFF
TGTGCCAGCAGTTACTCCCGAACTGAAGCTTTCTTT
>NA|TRBJ2-3|TRBV9|NA|11
CASSFTDTQYF
TGTGCCAGCAGCTTCACAGATACGCAGTATTTT
>NA|TRBJ2-5|TRBV5-1|NA|13
CASSFGNSETQYF
TGCGCCAGCAGCTTCGGGAACTCAGAGACCCAGTACTTC
>TRBD1|TRBJ2-3|TRBV29-1|once|13
CSVGTGSIGTQYF
TGCAGCGTCGGGACAGGGTCAATTGGGACGCAGTATTTT
>NA|TRBJ2-3|TRBV9|few|16
CASSSRTGLSTDTQYF
TGTGCCAGCAGCTCCCGCACAGGGCTTAGCACAGATACGCAGTATTTT
>NA|TRBJ1-6|TRBV2|NA|15
CASHIGSSYNSPLHF
TGTGCCAGCCACATTGGGAGCTCCTATAATTCACCCCTCCACTTT
>TRBD2|TRBJ2-1|TRBV5-6|once|15
CASSLLLAGFKEQFF
TGTGCCAGCAGCTTGTTACTAGCGGGATTTAAGGAGCAGTTCTTC
>TRBD1|TRBJ2-7|TRBV19|NA|15
CASSIDRGQGFEQYF
TGTGCCAGTAGTATAGATCGGGGACAGGGGTTCGAGCAGTACTTC
>NA|TRBJ1-1|TRBV6-1|NA|15
CASSERSVSVVEAFF
TGTGCCAGCAGTGAACGCTCGGTGTCTGTCGTAGAAGCTTTCTTT
>NA|TRBJ2-3|TRBV5-1|NA|16
CASSLSGGAGTDTQYF
TGCGCCAGCAGCTTGTCGGGGGGCGCGGGGACAGATACGCAGTATTTT